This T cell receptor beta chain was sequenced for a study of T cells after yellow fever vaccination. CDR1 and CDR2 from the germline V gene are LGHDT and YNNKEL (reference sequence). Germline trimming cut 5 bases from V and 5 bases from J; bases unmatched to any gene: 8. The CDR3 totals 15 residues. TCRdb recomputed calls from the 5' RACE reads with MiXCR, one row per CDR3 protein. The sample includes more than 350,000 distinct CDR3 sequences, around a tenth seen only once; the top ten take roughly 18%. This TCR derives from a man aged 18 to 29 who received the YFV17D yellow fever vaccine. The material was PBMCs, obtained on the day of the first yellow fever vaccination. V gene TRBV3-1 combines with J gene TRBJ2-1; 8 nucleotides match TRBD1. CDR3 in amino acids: CASSLSGTGDNEQFF. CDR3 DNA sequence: TGTGCCAGCAGCTTATCCGGGACAGGCGACAATGAGCAGTTCTTC.